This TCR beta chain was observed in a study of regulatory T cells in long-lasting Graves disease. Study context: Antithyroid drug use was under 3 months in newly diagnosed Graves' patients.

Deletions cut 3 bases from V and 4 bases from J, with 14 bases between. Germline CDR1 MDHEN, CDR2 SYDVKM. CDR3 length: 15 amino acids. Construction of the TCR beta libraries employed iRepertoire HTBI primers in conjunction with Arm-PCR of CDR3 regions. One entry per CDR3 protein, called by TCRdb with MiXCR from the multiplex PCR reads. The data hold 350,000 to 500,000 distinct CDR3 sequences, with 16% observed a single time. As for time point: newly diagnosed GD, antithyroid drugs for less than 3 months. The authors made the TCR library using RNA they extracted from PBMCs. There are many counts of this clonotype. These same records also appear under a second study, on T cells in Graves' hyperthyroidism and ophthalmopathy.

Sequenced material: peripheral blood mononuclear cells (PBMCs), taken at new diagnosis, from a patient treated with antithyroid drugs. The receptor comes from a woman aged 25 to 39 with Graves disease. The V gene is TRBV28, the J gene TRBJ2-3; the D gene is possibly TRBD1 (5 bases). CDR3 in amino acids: CASSLQITQADTQYF. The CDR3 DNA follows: TGTGCCAGCAGTTTGCAGATAACACAGGCAGATACGCAGTATTTT.